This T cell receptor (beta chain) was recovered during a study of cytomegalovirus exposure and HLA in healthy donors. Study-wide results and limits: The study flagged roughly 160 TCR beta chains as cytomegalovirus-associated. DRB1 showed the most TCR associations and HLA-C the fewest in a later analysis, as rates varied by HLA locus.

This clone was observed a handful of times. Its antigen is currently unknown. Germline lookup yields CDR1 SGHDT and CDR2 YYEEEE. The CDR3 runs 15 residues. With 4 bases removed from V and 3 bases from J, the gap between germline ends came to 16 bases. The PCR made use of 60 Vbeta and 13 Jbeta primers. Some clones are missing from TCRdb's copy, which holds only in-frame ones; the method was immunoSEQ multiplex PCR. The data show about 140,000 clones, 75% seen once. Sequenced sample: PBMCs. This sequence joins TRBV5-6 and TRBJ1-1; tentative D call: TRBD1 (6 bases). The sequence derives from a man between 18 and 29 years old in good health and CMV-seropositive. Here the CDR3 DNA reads TGTGCCAGCAGCGGGAACAGGGCGGAGGACACTGAAGCTTTCTTT. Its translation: CASSGNRAEDTEAFF.